This T cell receptor (beta chain) was retrieved from a study of shared clonotypes between healthy human individuals. Study results and caveats: The generation probabilities recorded for non-shared clonotypes fell below those of clonotypes shared by all four donors. The genetic and exposure-history diversity represented was limited by few donors.

Participating donors were healthy, HIV-negative adults free of recent acute infections or vaccinations. Donors comprised only Caucasian adults living in Nashville, Tennessee. A remark on this clone: Its antigen is unknown.

Sequenced by immunoSEQ multiplex PCR; TCRdb stores in-frame clones only, minus some. Of hundreds of thousands of clones in the sample, 90% to 96% were seen once. V gave up 6 bases and J gave up 7 bases; unmatched junction bases: 12. The V gene's germline CDR1 is LNHDA and CDR2 SQIVND (reference sequence). The CDR3 covers 17 residues. This chain uses TRBV19 with TRBJ2-2, with TRBD2 matching over 12 bases. The sample comprised naive CD4+ T cells sorted from blood. Subset denoted: CD45RA+ positively selected. The receptor was isolated from a woman in her 30s in good health. The CDR3 sequence is CASRYLTSGRGNGELFF. The CDR3 bases are TGTGCCAGTAGATATTTGACTAGCGGGAGAGGTAACGGGGAGCTGTTTTTT.